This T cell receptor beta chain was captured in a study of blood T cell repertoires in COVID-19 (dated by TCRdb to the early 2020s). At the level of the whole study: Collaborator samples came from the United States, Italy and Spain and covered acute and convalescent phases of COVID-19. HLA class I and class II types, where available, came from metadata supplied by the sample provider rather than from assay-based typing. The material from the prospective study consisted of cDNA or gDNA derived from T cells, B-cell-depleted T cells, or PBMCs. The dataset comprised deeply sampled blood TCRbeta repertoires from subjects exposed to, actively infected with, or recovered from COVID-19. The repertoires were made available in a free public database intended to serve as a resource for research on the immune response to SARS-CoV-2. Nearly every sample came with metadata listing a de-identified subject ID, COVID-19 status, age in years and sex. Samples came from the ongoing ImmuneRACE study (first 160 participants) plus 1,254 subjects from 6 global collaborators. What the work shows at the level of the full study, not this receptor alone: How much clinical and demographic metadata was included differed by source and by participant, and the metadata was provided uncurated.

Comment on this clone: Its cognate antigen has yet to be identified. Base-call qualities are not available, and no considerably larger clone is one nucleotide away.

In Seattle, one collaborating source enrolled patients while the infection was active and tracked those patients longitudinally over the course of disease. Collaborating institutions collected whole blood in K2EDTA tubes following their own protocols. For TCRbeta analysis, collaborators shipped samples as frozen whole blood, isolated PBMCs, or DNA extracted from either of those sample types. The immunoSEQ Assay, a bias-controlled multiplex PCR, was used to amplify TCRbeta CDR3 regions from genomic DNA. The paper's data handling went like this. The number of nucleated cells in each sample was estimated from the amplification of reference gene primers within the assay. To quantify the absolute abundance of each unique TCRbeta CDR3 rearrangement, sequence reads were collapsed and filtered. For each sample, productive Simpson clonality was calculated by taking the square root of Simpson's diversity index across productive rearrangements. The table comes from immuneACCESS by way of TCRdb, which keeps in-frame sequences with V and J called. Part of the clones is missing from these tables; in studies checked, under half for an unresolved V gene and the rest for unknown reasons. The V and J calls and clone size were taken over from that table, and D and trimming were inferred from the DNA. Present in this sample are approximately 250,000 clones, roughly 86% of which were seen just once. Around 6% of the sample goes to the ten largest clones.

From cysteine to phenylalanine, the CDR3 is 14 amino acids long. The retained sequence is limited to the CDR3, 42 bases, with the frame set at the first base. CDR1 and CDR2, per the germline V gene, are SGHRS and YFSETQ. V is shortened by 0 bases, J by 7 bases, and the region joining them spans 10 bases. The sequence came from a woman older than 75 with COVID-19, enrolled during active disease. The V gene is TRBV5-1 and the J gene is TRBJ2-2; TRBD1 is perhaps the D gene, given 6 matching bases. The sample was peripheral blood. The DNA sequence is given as TGCGCCAGCAGCTTGGACAGGGATGGCGGGGAGCTGTTTTTT. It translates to CASSLDRDGGELFF.